A single T cell receptor beta chain is shown here with its context. This entry comes from a study of blood T cell repertoires in COVID-19. Germline V gene data show CDR1 as WNHNN and CDR2 as SYGVQD (reference sequence). Trimming took 4 bases from V and 3 from J; bases not matched to a gene: 4. This CDR3 has 15 amino acids. Sequencing was performed with immunoSEQ multiplex PCR; in TCRdb, only in-frame clones are kept and a portion is missing. The table shows roughly 120,000 clones, with 82% occurring only once. The specimen sequenced was peripheral blood. The clonotype originates from a man aged 65 to 79 with acute or convalescent COVID-19. The chain employs TRBV10-1 and TRBJ2-3; 10 bases align to TRBD2. In DNA, the CDR3 is TGCGCCAGCAGTGTAACTAGCGGGGATACAGATACGCAGTATTTT. This encodes CASSVTSGDTDTQYF.